This T cell receptor (beta chain) is drawn from a study of blood T cell repertoires in COVID-19. Study background: The samples span acute and convalescent COVID-19 from the United States, Italy and Spain. T cells, B-cell-depleted T cells, or PBMCs supplied cDNA or gDNA.

The table lists this clone with a count of one. Germline V gene data show CDR1 as MDHEN and CDR2 as SYDVKM. The CDR3 is made up of 11 amino acids. With 5 bases removed from V and 8 bases from J, the gap between germline ends came to 7 bases. In the study's own analysis: Reference gene primer amplification in the assay estimated nucleated cell counts. TCRdb's table, derived via immunoSEQ multiplex PCR, lists solely in-frame clones and lacks some. D and trimming were read from the DNA, whereas the V and J calls and clone size are those reported in that table. The data show approximately 220,000 clones, 65% to 85% seen once.

The V call is TRBV28, the J call TRBJ2-1, with D possibly matching TRBD2 (5 bases). The TCR originated in a woman aged 25-40 years who had recovered from COVID-19. Sequencing was done on a sample of peripheral blood. CDR3 DNA: TGTGCCAGCAGTCTGAGGGATGAGCAGTTCTTC. It codes for CASSLRDEQFF.